These 26 T cell receptor beta chains were sequenced from one sample in a study of CD8+ T cells in alopecia areata. Once RNA had been extracted, it was reverse transcribed into cDNA to act as the sequencing template. Method: immunoSEQ multiplex PCR; TCRdb's copy keeps in-frame clones and lacks some. The repertoire holds about 180,000 clones, with 65% to 75% as singletons. The sequenced sample was CD8+ T cells sorted from blood, obtained at week 0. The origin of the receptors is a human donor with alopecia areata.

The chain is built from TRBV7-9 and TRBJ2-7; D gene unclear. Germline assignment: CDR1 SEHNR and CDR2 FQNEAQ (reference sequence). The CDR3 has 13 residues. V was clipped by 7 bases and J by 4 bases, with 14 bases between them. CDR3 protein: CASTMGSGYEQYF. Here the CDR3 DNA reads TGTGCCAGCACGATGGGTTCGGGTTACGAGCAGTACTTC.

The chain links TRBV10-3 to TRBJ2-7, with a weak D call TRBD2 (5 bases). The CDR3 extends over 14 amino acids. From germline, CDR1 is ENHRY and CDR2 SYGVKD. Deletions cut 6 bases from V and 3 bases from J, with 15 bases between. For the CDR3, the DNA is TGTGCCATCAGCGGATCCGGGAACGACTACGAGCAGTACTTC. This gives the protein CAISGSGNDYEQYF.

The rearrangement links TRBV15 to TRBJ2-2; maybe TRBD1 (5 bases). The V and J ends lost 9 bases and 6 bases respectively, with 8 bases between them. The CDR3 contains 11 residues. CDR1 and CDR2 (germline): LNHNV, YYDKDF (reference sequence). The CDR3 DNA is TGTGCCACAGGGGCCCCCGGGGAGCTGTTTTTT. It codes for CATGAPGELFF.

The chain has TRBV9 and TRBJ2-3; 8 positions match TRBD1. Trimming cost V 5 bases and J 0 bases; bases outside gene matches: 8. The CDR3 is made up of 16 amino acids. Germline values: CDR1 SGDLS, CDR2 YYNGEE. The CDR3, as DNA: TGTGCCAGCAGTGCCTGGACAGGGTCAAGCACAGATACGCAGTATTTT. Translating gives CASSAWTGSSTDTQYF.

The J gene is TRBJ1-2, the V gene TRBV13; TRBD1 might be the D (5 bases). Germline V gene sequence: CDR1 PRHDT, CDR2 FYEKMQ (reference sequence). The CDR3 has 12 residues. The ends were cut back, 5 bases at V and 5 bases at J, with 9 bases in the middle. The CDR3 DNA is TGTGCCAGCAGCGGGGACGGTTATGGCTACACCTTC. As protein: CASSGDGYGYTF.

The V call is TRBV19, the J call TRBJ2-3; 8 bases map to TRBD2. The CDR3 spans 15 residues. V trimming: 1 base; J trimming: 3 bases; junction bases outside the gene matches: 3. CDR1 is LNHDA, CDR2 SQIVND, per germline (reference sequence). The DNA for the CDR3 is TGTGCCAGTAGTATAGGCGGGAGGAGAACAGATACGCAGTATTTT. Its protein is CASSIGGRRTDTQYF. Drawing the rest from reference TRBV19 and TRBJ2-3, the complete variable domain is DGGITQSPKYLFRKEGQNVTLSCEQNLNHDAMYWYRQDPGQGLRLIYYSQIVNDFQKGDIAEGYSVSREKKESFPLTVTSAQKNPTAFYLCASSIGGRRTDTQYFGPGTRLTVL.

This chain joins TRBV12-5 and TRBJ2-6; D unclear. CDR1 and CDR2 from the germline V gene are LGHNT and FRNRAP. This CDR3 region has 14 residues. The V and J ends lost 2 bases and 2 bases respectively, with 4 bases between them. The CDR3 is CASGLSAGANVLTF. As DNA, the CDR3 is TGTGCTAGTGGTTTGAGTGCTGGGGCCAACGTCCTGACTTTC.

The rearrangement links TRBV4-2 to TRBJ1-1; TRBD1 aligns across 9 bases. V was clipped by 0 bases and J by 0 bases; unmatched bases: 11. Germline V gene sequence: CDR1 LGHNA, CDR2 YNFKEQ. This CDR3 comprises 19 residues. This CDR3 is CASSQDRGQGKTMNTEAFF. CDR3 nucleotides: TGTGCCAGCAGCCAAGATCGCGGACAGGGGAAGACGATGAACACTGAAGCTTTCTTT.

This clone was picked up a small number of times. The rearrangement joins TRBV29-1 to TRBJ2-3; unclear D gene. Germline CDR1 SQVTM, CDR2 ANQGSEA. This CDR3 region has 14 residues. The V end lost 7 bases, the J end lost 0 bases, and 14 bases lay between the germline ends. CDR3 region: CSAIPPESTDTQYF. Written as DNA, the CDR3 is TGCAGCGCTATCCCCCCAGAAAGCACAGATACGCAGTATTTT.

This clone was counted between two and nine times. This rearrangement joins TRBV9 to TRBJ2-1, with a possible D match to TRBD2 (6 bases). The CDR3 is 12 amino acids. Looked up from germline, CDR1 is SGDLS and CDR2 is YYNGEE. Deletions cut 3 bases from V and 8 bases from J, with 9 bases between. As DNA, the CDR3 is TGTGCCAGCAGCGGACGGGGGTATGAGCAGTTCTTC. It codes for CASSGRGYEQFF.

The rearrangement joins TRBV2 to TRBJ1-5; 11 bases map to TRBD1. The ends lost 7 bases at V and 2 bases at J; junction bases unmatched: 1. The CDR3 is 14 residues long. CDR1 is SNHLY and CDR2 is FYNNEI in the germline V gene. CDR3: CASMGQGGNQPQHF. The CDR3 coding sequence is TGTGCCAGCATGGGACAGGGGGGCAATCAGCCCCAGCATTTT.

J is TRBJ2-1 and V is TRBV7-9; TRBD1 matches at 7 bases. Germline loops: CDR1 SEHNR, CDR2 FQNEAQ (reference sequence). The J segment lost 8 bases and the V segment lost 5 bases, leaving 6 bases of the junction unmatched. The CDR3 contains 13 residues. The CDR3 sequence is CASSGEGTDEQFF. The CDR3 DNA reads as TGTGCCAGCAGCGGGGAAGGGACAGATGAGCAGTTCTTC.

This clone was detected once. This chain links TRBV30 with TRBJ2-7; D is unresolved. This CDR3 is 12 amino acids long. Trimming cost V 2 bases and J 4 bases, with 9 bases left between them. Germline V gene data show CDR1 as GTSNPN and CDR2 as SVGIG (reference sequence). The CDR3 DNA reads TGTGCCTGGAGTTCCATCACGTACGAGCAGTACTTC. Its translation: CAWSSITYEQYF.

The chain has TRBV7-8 and TRBJ2-5, with D possibly matching TRBD1 (6 bases). Between the trimmed V and J ends, which lost 5 bases and 5 bases, there was a span of 15 bases. Germline V gene lookup returns CDR1 SGHVS and CDR2 FQNEAQ. The CDR3 consists of 14 residues. The CDR3 sequence is CASSPRQASETQYF. The CDR3 nucleotides read TGTGCCAGCAGCCCGCGACAGGCTTCGGAGACCCAGTACTTC. Using reference TRBV7-8 and TRBJ2-5 for the parts outside the CDR3, the full variable domain is GAGVSQSPRYKVAKRGQDVALRCDPISGHVSLFWYQQALGQGPEFLTYFQNEAQLDKSGLPSDRFFAERPEGSVSTLKIQRTQQEDSAVYLCASSPRQASETQYFGPGTRLLVL.

This chain joins TRBV5-6 and TRBJ2-7, with a tentative D call TRBD2 (6 bases). CDR1 is SGHDT, CDR2 YYEEEE, per germline. Trimming stripped 2 bases from V and 6 bases from J, with 9 bases between. The CDR3 spans 12 residues. In DNA, the CDR3 is TGTGCCAGCAGCTTCGGAGGGGCCGAGCAGTACTTC. Translated: CASSFGGAEQYF.

This clone was detected only once. The rearrangement joins TRBV5-1 to TRBJ1-1; no firm D call. Germline V lookup: CDR1 SGHRS, CDR2 YFSETQ. CDR3 length equals 13 residues. The V end was cut by 0 bases, the J end by 1 base, with 4 bases between. CDR3 sequence reads: CASSLEENTEAFF. The CDR3 bases are TGCGCCAGCAGCTTGGAAGAGAACACTGAAGCTTTCTTT.

This chain's CDR3 is CASSDGAGEGYTF. The CDR3 DNA reads TGCGCCAGCAGTGATGGAGCAGGGGAAGGCTACACCTTC. This chain links TRBV10-1 with TRBJ1-2; a possible D gene is TRBD1 (6 bases). The germline gives CDR1 WNHNN, CDR2 SYGVQD (reference sequence). V lost 3 bases and J lost 8, with 13 bases in between. The CDR3 runs to 13 residues.

CDR3 in amino acids: CATSAGTGLYEQYF. CDR3 coding DNA: TGTGCCACCAGCGCCGGGACAGGGTTGTACGAGCAGTACTTC. The chain has TRBV15 and TRBJ2-7; 9 bases line up with TRBD1. The CDR3 length is 14 residues. Germline V gene data show CDR1 as LNHNV and CDR2 as YYDKDF (reference sequence). The J segment lost 4 bases and the V segment lost 5 bases, leaving 6 bases of the junction unmatched.

V is TRBV4-2 and J is TRBJ2-7, with D possibly matching TRBD2 (6 bases). The V end lost 0 bases, the J end lost 2 bases, and 14 bases lay between the germline ends. Looked up from germline, CDR1 is LGHNA and CDR2 is YNFKEQ. The CDR3 runs to 16 residues. The CDR3 sequence is CASSQDRLARPYEQYF. The CDR3 coding sequence is TGTGCCAGCAGCCAAGACCGGCTAGCGAGACCCTACGAGCAGTACTTC.

The chain has TRBV23-1 and TRBJ2-7, with 7 bases aligning to TRBD1. TRBV23-1 is labeled an ORF, and its function is uncertain. Germline trimming cut 3 bases from V and 2 bases from J; bases unmatched to any gene: 10. This CDR3 spans 16 amino acids. The CDR3 here is CASSHPGQLNTYEQYF. The CDR3 nucleotides read TGCGCCAGCAGTCACCCGGGACAGTTAAATACCTACGAGCAGTACTTC.

In this sample, this clone turned up a few times. V and J are TRBV5-6 and TRBJ2-1; D is unclear. V shed 0 bases and J shed 5 bases, with 6 bases lying between them. In germline, CDR1 is SGHDT, CDR2 YYEEEE. This CDR3 region has 13 residues. The CDR3 loop is CASSLGHNNEQFF. CDR3 in DNA: TGTGCCAGCAGCTTGGGGCACAACAATGAGCAGTTCTTC. Full variable domain (remainder filled in from reference TRBV5-6 and TRBJ2-1): DAGVTQSPTHLIKTRGQQVTLRCSPKSGHDTVSWYQQALGQGPQFIFQYYEEEERQRGNFPDRFSGHQFPNYSSELNVNALLLGDSALYLCASSLGHNNEQFFGPGTRLTVL.

V and J are TRBV30 and TRBJ1-4; possible D gene TRBD1, 5 bases. Germline lookup yields CDR1 GTSNPN and CDR2 SVGIG (reference sequence). CDR3 length: 15 amino acids. V was clipped by 0 bases and J by 8 bases, with 16 bases between them. CDR3 nucleotide sequence: TGTGCCTGGAGTGTGCTGGCGGGGCGTGCGGAAAAACTGTTTTTT. Translating gives CAWSVLAGRAEKLFF.

This clone was seen a handful of times. J is TRBJ2-5 and V is TRBV13, with TRBD2 identical over 11 bases. Germline-derived CDR1 and CDR2 are PRHDT and FYEKMQ (reference sequence). V gave up 4 bases and J gave up 2 bases; unmatched junction bases: 12. The CDR3 is 18 residues long. This CDR3 is CASSSTDLLAGVQETQYF. The CDR3 region has the DNA TGTGCCAGCAGCTCAACCGACCTACTAGCGGGGGTTCAAGAGACCCAGTACTTC.

CDR3 loop: CASSLRTDTDTQYF. CDR3 nucleotide sequence: TGCGCCAGCAGCCTGAGGACAGACACAGATACGCAGTATTTT. This chain connects TRBV5-1 to TRBJ2-3, with D possibly being TRBD1 (6 bases). V lost 4 bases, J lost 2 bases, and 11 bases lay in between. Per the germline V gene, CDR1 is SGHRS and CDR2 is YFSETQ. The CDR3 totals 14 residues.

This clone occurred once. The chain is built from TRBV27 and TRBJ2-7, with 12 bases fitting TRBD1. The trim removed 6 bases at V and 3 bases at J, leaving 9 bases unmatched. The CDR3 is 16 residues long. Per the germline V gene, CDR1 is MNHEY and CDR2 is SMNVEV (reference sequence). The CDR3 is CASSRGWDRGLYEQYF. DNA of the CDR3: TGTGCCAGCAGCCGGGGATGGGACAGGGGGCTCTACGAGCAGTACTTC.

The chain uses TRBV29-1 and TRBJ2-1; TRBD1 matches 7 bases. This CDR3 region has 14 residues. The germline gives CDR1 SQVTM, CDR2 ANQGSEA. Trimming removed 5 bases from V and 1 base from J; junction bases left unmatched: 5. The CDR3 loop is CSVLEGASYNEQFF. The CDR3 DNA is TGCAGCGTTTTAGAGGGGGCTTCCTACAATGAGCAGTTCTTC.